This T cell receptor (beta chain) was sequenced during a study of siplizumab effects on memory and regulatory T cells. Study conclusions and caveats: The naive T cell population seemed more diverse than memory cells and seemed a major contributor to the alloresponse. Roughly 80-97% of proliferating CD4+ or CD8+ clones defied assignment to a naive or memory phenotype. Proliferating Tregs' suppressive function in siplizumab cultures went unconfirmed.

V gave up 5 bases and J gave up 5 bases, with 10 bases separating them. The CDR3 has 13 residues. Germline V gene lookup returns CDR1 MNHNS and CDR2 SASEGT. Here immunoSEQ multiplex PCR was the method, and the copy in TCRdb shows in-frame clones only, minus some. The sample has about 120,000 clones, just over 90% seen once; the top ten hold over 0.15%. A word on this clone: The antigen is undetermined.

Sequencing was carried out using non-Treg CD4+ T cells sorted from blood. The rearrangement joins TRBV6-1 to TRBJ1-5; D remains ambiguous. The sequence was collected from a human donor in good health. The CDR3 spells CASSSNQDQPQHF. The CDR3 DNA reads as TGTGCCAGCAGTTCCAACCAAGATCAGCCCCAGCATTTT.